Reported below is one TCR beta chain. The source of the sample is a study of shared clonotypes between healthy human individuals. CD45RO-negative, CCR7-positively selected cells formed the naive CD8 fraction, excluding terminally differentiated effector memory CD45RA+ cells. The germline V gene encodes CDR1 GTSNPN and CDR2 SVGIG (reference sequence). Trimming removed 1 base from V and 0 bases from J, with 6 bases in between. CDR3 length: 13 residues. Several immunoSEQ plates received, in even portions, the genomic DNA of each subset. Sequencing was performed with immunoSEQ multiplex PCR; in TCRdb, only in-frame clones are kept and a portion is missing. The sample carries 2 million or so clones, roughly 94% recorded once.

The sample taken for sequencing was naive CD8+ T cells sorted from blood. The chain is built from TRBV30 and TRBJ1-1; D is uncertain. The sequence came from a man aged 18 to 29 in good health. CDR3 nucleotides: TGTGCCTGGAGTGATCGTATGAACACTGAAGCTTTCTTT. This codes for CAWSDRMNTEAFF.